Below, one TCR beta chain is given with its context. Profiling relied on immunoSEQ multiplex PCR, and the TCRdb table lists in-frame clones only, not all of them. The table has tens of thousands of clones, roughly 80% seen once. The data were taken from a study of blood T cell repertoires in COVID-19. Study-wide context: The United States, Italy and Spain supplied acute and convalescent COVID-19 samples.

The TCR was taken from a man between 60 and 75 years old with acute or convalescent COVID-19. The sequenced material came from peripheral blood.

The CDR3: CASSIGTGGSVETQYF. CDR3 nucleotide sequence: TGTGCCAGTAGTATCGGGACAGGAGGCTCTGTAGAGACCCAGTACTTC. The gene calls are TRBV19 and TRBJ2-5, with 8 bases fitting TRBD1. V was clipped by 3 bases and J by 4 bases; unmatched bases: 10. The CDR3 is 16 residues long. Germline assignment: CDR1 LNHDA and CDR2 SQIVND (reference sequence).